These 25 T cell receptor beta chains came from one sample sequenced in a study of Ad26.COV2.S vaccination and SARS-CoV-2 variants (dated by TCRdb to the early 2020s). The method behind the library was the immunoSEQ multiplex PCR assay. Sourced from immuneACCESS, this table was stored by TCRdb with only in-frame sequences that have V and J called. A share of the clones is absent; for the studies checked, an unresolved V gene accounts for under half, and the remainder has no known explanation. The sample table records about 410,000 clones; 92% of these occur just once. About 1.7% of the sample is taken by the ten largest. This sample's treatment or condition label indicates: some 20 received Ad26.COV2.S at low or high dose, single or two shots; 5 received placebo; per-sample allocation not given. Repertoires of vaccine and placebo recipients were sequenced from samples taken on day 63 after the first injection.

The specimen comprised peripheral blood, sampled in a trial of Ad26.COV2.S vaccine versus placebo. These receptors came from a person aged 18 to 65 who received the Ad26.COV2.S COVID-19 vaccine or a placebo.

V is TRBV7-9 and J is TRBJ2-7, with D maybe TRBD1 (6 bases). Germline V gene data show CDR1 as SEHNR and CDR2 as FQNEAQ (reference sequence). The CDR3 covers 15 residues. V was cut by 1 base and J by 4 bases, with 14 bases left in between. CDR3 region: CASSLVARGKYEQYF. CDR3 nucleotide sequence: TGTGCCAGCAGCTTAGTTGCCAGGGGCAAATACGAGCAGTACTTC.

The gene calls are TRBV5-8 and TRBJ2-1, with D unresolved. V lost 0 bases, J lost 4 bases, and 8 bases lay in between. The CDR3 loop spans 14 amino acids. Germline V lookup: CDR1 SGHTS, CDR2 YDEGEE. CDR3 coding DNA: TGTGCCAGCAGCTTGGAGAGGAATTACAATGAGCAGTTCTTC. It specifies CASSLERNYNEQFF.

The J gene is TRBJ1-1, the V gene TRBV11-2; weak D call: TRBD1 (6 bases). Germline-derived CDR1 and CDR2 are SGHAT and FQNNGV. V was pared by 0 bases and J by 10 bases, with 18 bases between. The CDR3 sequence is 15 residues long. As DNA, the CDR3 is TGTGCCAGCAGCTTAGATAAGATCAGGGGTTTACGAGCTTTCTTT. Protein product: CASSLDKIRGLRAFF.

The V call is TRBV7-2, the J call TRBJ2-7; D tentatively fits TRBD1 or TRBD2 (5 bases each). CDR1 SGHTA and CDR2 FQGNSA come from the germline V gene. V shed 4 bases and J shed 2 bases, with 12 bases lying between them. The CDR3 is 14 residues long. The CDR3 reads CASSWGTQTYEQYF. The CDR3 nucleotides are TGTGCCAGCAGCTGGGGGACGCAAACCTACGAGCAGTACTTC.

The J gene is TRBJ1-1, the V gene TRBV4-3, with 7 bases fitting TRBD1. The J segment lost 4 bases and the V segment lost 4 bases, leaving 9 bases of the junction unmatched. CDR3 length: 15 residues. The V gene's germline CDR1 is LGHNA and CDR2 YSLEER. As DNA, the CDR3 is TGCGCCAGCAGCCCTCGTCAGACAGGGCCCACTGAAGCTTTCTTT. Translated: CASSPRQTGPTEAFF.

The chain links TRBV2 to TRBJ1-2; 7 nucleotides line up with TRBD1. This CDR3 is 15 amino acids long. CDR1 is SNHLY, CDR2 FYNNEI, per germline. V was pared by 3 bases and J by 5 bases, with 9 bases of the junction left unmatched. The CDR3 DNA is TGTGCCAGCAGTGAGCAACGGACAGGCGTTTATGGCTACACCTTC. Translated: CASSEQRTGVYGYTF.

V usage is TRBV6-5 and J usage is TRBJ2-1; TRBD2 agrees at 7 bases. The J segment lost 13 bases and the V segment lost 4 bases, leaving 7 bases of the junction unmatched. Germline-derived CDR1 and CDR2 are MNHEY and SVGAGI. The CDR3 is 12 residues long. As DNA, the CDR3 is TGTGCCAGCAGTTCCAACCAGCGGGGTCAGTTCTTC. It codes for CASSSNQRGQFF.

The V call is TRBV20-1, the J call TRBJ1-2, with TRBD1 as a possible D gene (6 bases). From germline, CDR1 is DFQATT and CDR2 SNEGSKA (reference sequence). There are 14 residues in the CDR3. The germline V and J ends were trimmed by 3 bases and 4 bases, with 15 bases remaining between them. The CDR3 nucleotides read TGCAGTGCTAGTCATACGACAGGACCCTATGGCTACACCTTC. This codes for CSASHTTGPYGYTF.

The table lists this clone with a count of one. The rearrangement uses TRBV7-9 and TRBJ2-7; D is unclear. The CDR3 has 13 amino acids. V dropped 5 bases and J dropped 5 bases, with 13 bases sitting between them. Germline assignment: CDR1 SEHNR and CDR2 FQNEAQ (reference sequence). CDR3 residues: CASSLGINHEQYF. CDR3 DNA: TGTGCCAGCAGCCTAGGTATAAACCACGAGCAGTACTTC.

In the case of this clone: This CDR3 is also generated by other DNA sequences in the sample. V is TRBV6-5 and J is TRBJ2-6, with D uncertain. Germline loops: CDR1 MNHEY, CDR2 SVGAGI. Trimming pared 3 bases from V and 3 bases from J, leaving 3 bases between. The CDR3 is 13 amino acids. CDR3 bases: TGTGCCAGCAGTTATGGTGGGGCCAACGTCCTGACTTTC. Its protein is CASSYGGANVLTF.

Comments on this clone: Other DNA sequences in this specimen translate into the identical CDR3. V is TRBV24-1 and J is TRBJ1-2; D remains ambiguous. The CDR3 is 14 residues long. CDR1 is KGHDR and CDR2 is SFDVKD in the germline V gene. V lost 0 bases to trimming and J lost 7 bases, with 11 bases between them. The DNA for the CDR3 is TGTGCCACCAGTGATTTGCAGTCTTCGAGTGGCTACACCTTC. It translates to CATSDLQSSSGYTF.

This chain joins TRBV28 and TRBJ2-7, with 8 positions matching TRBD2. Germline-derived CDR1 and CDR2 are MDHEN and SYDVKM. The CDR3 has 13 residues. V shed 10 bases, J shed 4 bases, and the junction held 9 bases outside the gene matches. CDR3 sequence: CATWRGASYEQYF. The CDR3 DNA sequence: TGTGCCACCTGGCGGGGGGCATCATACGAGCAGTACTTC.

The chain links TRBV5-4 to TRBJ2-2, with 7 positions matching TRBD1. Germline V gene data show CDR1 as SGHNT and CDR2 as YYREEE (reference sequence). V was clipped by 3 bases and J by 5 bases; unmatched bases: 10. This CDR3 contains 16 residues. The CDR3 DNA follows: TGTGCCAGCAGCTCCGTCAGGGACAGCGAAACCGGGGAGCTGTTTTTT. As protein: CASSSVRDSETGELFF.

J is TRBJ1-6 and V is TRBV30; D remains ambiguous. The CDR3 length is 14 residues. V lost 4 bases and J 8 bases, leaving 15 bases between the germline ends. In germline, CDR1 is GTSNPN, CDR2 SVGIG (reference sequence). CDR3 coding DNA: TGTGCCTGGATTTCAGGCCTCTGGGATTCACCCCTCCACTTT. This encodes CAWISGLWDSPLHF.

The chain couples TRBV30 to TRBJ1-1; D unresolved. This CDR3 has 12 amino acids. V was clipped by 0 bases and J by 5 bases, with 7 bases between them. Germline lookup yields CDR1 GTSNPN and CDR2 SVGIG (reference sequence). The CDR3 bases are TGTGCCTGGAGTGTAGCCAGGACTGAAGCTTTCTTT. This encodes CAWSVARTEAFF.

V and J are TRBV4-1 and TRBJ1-2, with 7 positions matching TRBD1. Germline-derived CDR1 and CDR2 are MGHRA and YSYEKL. V lost 1 base and J lost 5; bases outside the gene matches: 10. The CDR3 contains 16 residues. In DNA, the CDR3 is TGCGCCAGCAGCCAAGGGACAGGTCTTTTAGGGTATGGCTACACCTTC. The encoded protein is CASSQGTGLLGYGYTF.

The chain links TRBV5-6 to TRBJ1-2; 8 bases align to TRBD1. This CDR3 has 13 residues. The V and J ends lost 3 bases and 3 bases, in that order; junction bases with no gene match: 1. Germline lookup yields CDR1 SGHDT and CDR2 YYEEEE. CDR3 coding DNA: TGTGCCAGCAGCTGGACAGGGTACTATGGCTACACCTTC. Its protein product is CASSWTGYYGYTF.

DNA for the CDR3: TGTGCCAGCAGTGCTAGCGAAGGCGATGAGCAGTTCTTC. Its protein is CASSASEGDEQFF. This rearrangement joins TRBV7-8 to TRBJ2-1; D perhaps matches TRBD2 (6 bases). Per the germline V gene, CDR1 is SGHVS and CDR2 is FQNEAQ. This CDR3 has 13 residues. V gave up 6 bases and J gave up 8 bases, with 14 bases separating them.

The V call is TRBV9, the J call TRBJ2-7; D uncertain. The CDR3 sequence is 14 residues long. Germline-derived CDR1 and CDR2 are SGDLS and YYNGEE. With 4 bases removed from V and 1 base from J, the gap between germline ends came to 12 bases. The CDR3 here is CASSPRTVSYEQYF. The CDR3 nucleotides are TGTGCCAGCAGCCCCCGGACCGTATCCTACGAGCAGTACTTC.

The V gene is TRBV15, the J gene TRBJ2-3; weak D call: TRBD2 (5 bases). CDR3 length equals 14 residues. CDR1 and CDR2 from the germline V gene are LNHNV and YYDKDF (reference sequence). With 5 bases removed from V and 2 bases from J, the gap between germline ends came to 11 bases. The chain's CDR3 is CATSVGSDTDTQYF. DNA for the CDR3: TGTGCCACCAGCGTAGGGAGTGACACAGATACGCAGTATTTT.

The chain joins TRBV19 to TRBJ2-7, with TRBD1 identical over 8 bases. CDR1 and CDR2 from the germline V gene are LNHDA and SQIVND (reference sequence). The CDR3 sequence is 13 residues long. Trimming took 9 bases from V and 7 from J; bases not matched to a gene: 11. The CDR3 is CASADRAAKEQYF. CDR3 coding DNA: TGTGCCAGCGCGGACAGGGCCGCTAAGGAGCAGTACTTC.

J is TRBJ2-5 and V is TRBV4-3; TRBD1 agrees at 9 bases. The CDR3 runs to 15 residues. Germline assignment: CDR1 LGHNA and CDR2 YSLEER. The V gene end was trimmed by 2 bases and the J gene end by 5 bases; junction bases not matched to a gene: 6. CDR3 in amino acids: CASSQRDRAGETQYF. For the CDR3, the DNA is TGCGCCAGCAGCCAAAGGGACAGGGCGGGGGAGACCCAGTACTTC.

The V and J genes are TRBV5-6 and TRBJ1-5; unclear D gene. The CDR3 is made up of 17 amino acids. The germline CDR1 and CDR2 sequences are SGHDT and YYEEEE. Trimming pared 0 bases from V and 2 bases from J, leaving 15 bases between. The DNA for the CDR3 is TGTGCCAGCAGCTTGGCCGGGTCCTGGGCCCGCAATCAGCCCCAGCATTTT. The encoded protein is CASSLAGSWARNQPQHF.

This chain joins TRBV6-5 and TRBJ2-2; D is perhaps TRBD1 (6 bases). Germline values: CDR1 MNHEY, CDR2 SVGAGI. Trimming left V 6 bases short and J 0 bases short, with 11 bases between. The CDR3 length is 15 residues. The CDR3 nucleotides are TGTGCCAGCAGCAAAGACAGGACGAACACCGGGGAGCTGTTTTTT. Protein sequence: CASSKDRTNTGELFF.

The chain is built from TRBV7-9 and TRBJ1-6, with D possibly matching TRBD1 (5 bases). There are 17 residues in the CDR3. The V and J ends lost 3 bases and 0 bases respectively, with 12 bases between them. From germline, CDR1 is SEHNR and CDR2 FQNEAQ (reference sequence). For the CDR3, the DNA is TGTGCCAGCAGCTTCTGGCGGGGGAACTCCTATAATTCACCCCTCCACTTT. This gives the protein CASSFWRGNSYNSPLHF.